Following are 17 T cell receptor beta chains from one sample sequenced in a study of identical twins. TCRdb re-called the 5' RACE reads through MiXCR, storing one row per CDR3 protein. The repertoire has about 200,000 distinct CDR3 sequences, over 5.5% of them found once; the top ten carry roughly 15%. This same sample was also part of a study on T cells expressing NK-cell markers.

Specimen: CD8+ T cells sorted from blood. The receptors here all came from a young woman in good health.

This clonotype was observed a few times. The CDR3 nucleotides read TGTGCCAGCAGTTTAGCGGTCAGAGACACCGGGGAGCTGTTTTTT. Translating it yields CASSLAVRDTGELFF. This chain uses TRBV12-3 or TRBV12-4 with TRBJ2-2, with unresolved D. There are 15 residues in the CDR3. The V end lost 0 bases, the J end lost 3 bases, and 8 bases lay between the germline ends.

This clonotype has only a few counts. V usage is TRBV5-1 and J usage is TRBJ2-3; D is perhaps TRBD1 or TRBD2 (5 bases each). The CDR3 is 15 residues long. Per the germline V gene, CDR1 is SGHRS and CDR2 is YFSETQ. In DNA form, the CDR3 reads TGCGCTGCGTCATCTTCGGGACCTCACACAGATACGCAGTATTTT. Translating gives CAASSSGPHTDTQYF.

This clonotype was counted many times. This chain uses TRBV12-3 or TRBV12-4 with TRBJ2-1, with D tentatively TRBD2 (6 bases). The CDR3 has 12 amino acids. The V gene lost 7 bases and the J gene lost 7 bases, with 11 bases spanning the gap. The CDR3 reads CASTMTRNEQFF. Here the CDR3 DNA reads TGTGCCAGCACCATGACTAGAAATGAGCAGTTCTTC.

In this sample, this clonotype turned up many times. CDR3 in amino acids: CASSPGRGGYEQYF. CDR3 nucleotides: TGCGCCAGCAGCCCCGGACGGGGCGGATACGAGCAGTACTTC. V gene TRBV4-3 combines with J gene TRBJ2-7; TRBD1 or TRBD2 may be the D gene (5 bases each). The CDR3 has 14 amino acids. Germline V lookup: CDR1 LGHNA, CDR2 YSLEER. V was pared by 4 bases and J by 4 bases, with 14 bases between.

The V call is TRBV7-9, the J call TRBJ2-7; 8 nucleotides line up with TRBD1. Germline CDR1 is SEHNR and CDR2 is FQNEAQ (reference sequence). J gave up 5 bases and V 5 bases, and 11 bases lay outside the gene matches. This CDR3 region has 15 residues. The CDR3 region is CASSPDRGRVHEQYF. The CDR3 DNA is TGTGCCAGCAGCCCAGACAGGGGACGCGTCCACGAGCAGTACTTC.

This clonotype has ten or more counts. The chain joins TRBV4-2 to TRBJ1-2; D not resolved. Deletions cut 0 bases from V and 8 bases from J, with 7 bases between. Germline V gene sequence: CDR1 LGHNA, CDR2 YNFKEQ. This CDR3 is 12 amino acids long. CDR3 in amino acids: CASSQDTRGYTF. CDR3 DNA sequence: TGTGCCAGCAGCCAAGATACCCGCGGCTACACCTTC.

This clonotype was found many times. The rearrangement uses TRBV9 and TRBJ1-4; D uncertain. CDR1 is SGDLS and CDR2 is YYNGEE in the germline V gene. With 4 bases removed from V and 7 bases from J, the gap between germline ends came to 14 bases. The CDR3 sequence is 14 residues long. In nucleotides, the CDR3 is TGTGCCAGCAGCCCCAGTAACCCTATTGAAAAACTGTTTTTT. Protein sequence: CASSPSNPIEKLFF.

The rearrangement joins TRBV7-9 to TRBJ2-7; possible D gene TRBD1, 5 bases. CDR1 SEHNR and CDR2 FQNEAQ come from the germline V gene (reference sequence). V shed 4 bases and J shed 0 bases, with 10 bases lying between them. The length of the CDR3 is 14 residues. This CDR3 is CASSSGHSSYEQYF. The CDR3, as DNA: TGTGCCAGCAGCTCCGGACATTCCTCCTACGAGCAGTACTTC.

CDR3 sequence reads: CASSSLTFYEQYF. The CDR3 DNA follows: TGTGCCAGCAGCTCGTTGACTTTCTACGAGCAGTACTTC. This rearrangement joins TRBV5-6 to TRBJ2-7; unclear D gene. The CDR3 is 13 amino acids. Germline V gene sequence: CDR1 SGHDT, CDR2 YYEEEE. V dropped 3 bases and J dropped 3 bases, with 10 bases sitting between them.

This clonotype was seen only a few times. V and J are TRBV12-3 or TRBV12-4 and TRBJ2-1; 8 bases line up with TRBD2. CDR3 length: 14 amino acids. With 3 bases clipped from V and 3 bases from J, the junction kept 1 base outside the gene matches. CDR3 nucleotides: TGTGCCAGCAGTTTGGGACTAGTCTACAATGAGCAGTTCTTC. Translating gives CASSLGLVYNEQFF.

The genes are TRBV25-1 and TRBJ2-1; D is unresolved. Per germline, CDR1 MGHDK and CDR2 SYGVNS. This CDR3 has 17 amino acids. V was shortened by 3 bases and J by 4 bases, with 19 bases between the two germline ends. This chain's CDR3 is CASSDRSYCATYNEQFF. CDR3 sequence (DNA): TGTGCCAGCAGTGACCGTTCATATTGCGCGACTTACAATGAGCAGTTCTTC.

This clonotype has more than one count but fewer than ten. The rearrangement links TRBV7-2 to TRBJ2-1; D is perhaps TRBD1 or TRBD2 (5 bases each). Germline CDR1 reads SGHTA; CDR2 reads FQGNSA. CDR3 size: 15 residues. Trimming cost V 1 base and J 8 bases, with 15 bases left between them. The CDR3 spells CASSLVGTPKDEQFF. The CDR3 DNA sequence: TGTGCCAGCAGCTTAGTAGGGACCCCAAAGGATGAGCAGTTCTTC.

This clonotype was picked up a small number of times. This chain joins TRBV7-9 and TRBJ2-7; D is perhaps TRBD2 (6 bases). CDR3 length: 16 amino acids. V gave up 3 bases and J gave up 2 bases, with 17 bases separating them. Germline V gene data show CDR1 as SEHNR and CDR2 as FQNEAQ (reference sequence). The chain's CDR3 is CASSFSTGELPYEQYF. Written as DNA, the CDR3 is TGTGCCAGCAGCTTCTCCACGGGAGAACTACCCTACGAGCAGTACTTC.

This rearrangement joins TRBV5-4 to TRBJ1-4; 7 positions agree with TRBD1. Per germline, CDR1 SGHNT and CDR2 YYREEE (reference sequence). V was clipped by 1 base and J by 7 bases; unmatched bases: 16. The CDR3 extends over 18 amino acids. In nucleotides, the CDR3 is TGTGCCAGCAGCTTGATTGTGGTCAAGGGACAGTCAAGTGAAAAACTGTTTTTT. As protein: CASSLIVVKGQSSEKLFF. Full variable domain (outside the CDR3, taken from reference TRBV5-4 and TRBJ1-4): ETGVTQSPTHLIKTRGQQVTLRCSSQSGHNTVSWYQQALGQGPQFIFQYYREEENGRGNFPPRFSGLQFPNYSSELNVNALELDDSALYLCASSLIVVKGQSSEKLFFGSGTQLSVL.

This clonotype was seen a handful of times. V gene TRBV7-9 combines with J gene TRBJ2-5, with TRBD1 identical over 10 bases. The CDR3 consists of 15 residues. Per the germline V gene, CDR1 is SEHNR and CDR2 is FQNEAQ (reference sequence). V dropped 4 bases and J dropped 2; count of bases not matched to a gene: 4. The DNA of the CDR3 is TGTGCCAGCAGCTCCCCGGACAGGGGGCAAGAGACCCAGTACTTC. Protein: CASSSPDRGQETQYF.

This clonotype was observed a handful of times. The chain joins TRBV27 to TRBJ2-3; no reliable D call. The CDR3 totals 14 residues. CDR1 is MNHEY and CDR2 is SMNVEV in the germline V gene (reference sequence). Trimming shortened V by 6 bases and J by 0 bases, and 10 bases separated the two germline ends. The CDR3 DNA is TGTGCCAGCAGGCCATTAACTAGCACAGATACGCAGTATTTT. Translating it yields CASRPLTSTDTQYF.

This clonotype was recorded once. This chain uses TRBV5-8 with TRBJ2-1; D gene ambiguous. CDR3 length: 15 residues. V shed 0 bases and J shed 2 bases, with 9 bases lying between them. Germline V CDR1 and CDR2: SGHTS, YDEGEE. The CDR3 reads CASSLGSSTYNEQFF. For the CDR3, the DNA is TGTGCCAGCAGCTTGGGCTCAAGCACCTACAATGAGCAGTTCTTC. Drawing the rest from reference TRBV5-8 and TRBJ2-1, the complete variable domain is EAGVTQSPTHLIKTRGQQATLRCSPISGHTSVYWYQQALGLGLQFLLWYDEGEERNRGNFPPRFSGRQFPNYSSELNVNALELEDSALYLCASSLGSSTYNEQFFGPGTRLTVL.